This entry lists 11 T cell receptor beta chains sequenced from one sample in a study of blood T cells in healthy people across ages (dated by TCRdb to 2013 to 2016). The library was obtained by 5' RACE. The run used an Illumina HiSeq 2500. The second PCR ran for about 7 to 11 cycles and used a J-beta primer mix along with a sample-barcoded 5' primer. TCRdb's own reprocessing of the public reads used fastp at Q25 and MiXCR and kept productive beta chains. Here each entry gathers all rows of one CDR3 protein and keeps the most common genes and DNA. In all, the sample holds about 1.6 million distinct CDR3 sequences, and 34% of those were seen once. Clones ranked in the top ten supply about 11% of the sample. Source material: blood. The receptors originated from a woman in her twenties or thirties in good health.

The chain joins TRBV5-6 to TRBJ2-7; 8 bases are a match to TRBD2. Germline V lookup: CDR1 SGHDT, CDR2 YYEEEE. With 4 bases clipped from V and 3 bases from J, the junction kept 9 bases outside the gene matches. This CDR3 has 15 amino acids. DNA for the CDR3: TGTGCCAGCAGCCTGGGGTCTAGCGGGTTCTACGAGCAGTACTTC. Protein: CASSLGSSGFYEQYF. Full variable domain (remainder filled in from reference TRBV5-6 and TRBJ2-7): DAGVTQSPTHLIKTRGQQVTLRCSPKSGHDTVSWYQQALGQGPQFIFQYYEEEERQRGNFPDRFSGHQFPNYSSELNVNALLLGDSALYLCASSLGSSGFYEQYFGPGTRLTVT.

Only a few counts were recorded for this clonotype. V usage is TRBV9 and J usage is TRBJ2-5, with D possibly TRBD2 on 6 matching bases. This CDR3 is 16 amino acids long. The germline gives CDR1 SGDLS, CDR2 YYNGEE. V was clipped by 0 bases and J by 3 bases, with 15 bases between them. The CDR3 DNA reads TGTGCCAGCAGCGTAGATCCGGGCGGGGTTAAAGAGACCCAGTACTTC. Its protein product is CASSVDPGGVKETQYF.

The CDR3, as DNA: TGCAGTGCCCGGGGGCCCGGGAGTGAGCAGTTCTTC. This sequence encodes CSARGPGSEQFF. The chain employs TRBV20-1 and TRBJ2-1; either TRBD1 or TRBD2 may fit D (6 bases each). Germline V lookup: CDR1 DFQATT, CDR2 SNEGSKA (reference sequence). The V gene lost 6 bases and the J gene lost 9 bases, with 15 bases spanning the gap. The CDR3 spans 12 residues.

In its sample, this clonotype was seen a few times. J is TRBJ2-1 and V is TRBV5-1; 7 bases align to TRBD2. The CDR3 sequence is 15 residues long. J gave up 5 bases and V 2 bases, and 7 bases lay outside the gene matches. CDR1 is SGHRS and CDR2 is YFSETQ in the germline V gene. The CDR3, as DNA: TGCGCCAGCAGCTTAGAGGGAGGGCCACACAATGAGCAGTTCTTC. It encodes CASSLEGGPHNEQFF.

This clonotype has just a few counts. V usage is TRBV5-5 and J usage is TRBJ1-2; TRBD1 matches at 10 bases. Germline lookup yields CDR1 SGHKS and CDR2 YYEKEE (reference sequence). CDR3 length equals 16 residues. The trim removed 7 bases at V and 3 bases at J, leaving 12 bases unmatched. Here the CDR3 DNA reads TGTGCCAGCCACAAAGATCCGGGACAGGGGTACTATGGCTACACCTTC. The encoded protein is CASHKDPGQGYYGYTF.

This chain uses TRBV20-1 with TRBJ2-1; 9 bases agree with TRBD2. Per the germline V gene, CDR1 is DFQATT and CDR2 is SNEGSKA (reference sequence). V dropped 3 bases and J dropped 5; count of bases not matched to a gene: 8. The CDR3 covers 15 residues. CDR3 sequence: CSASDLAGIDNEQFF. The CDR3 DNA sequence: TGCAGTGCTAGTGATCTAGCGGGGATAGACAATGAGCAGTTCTTC.

CDR3 in DNA: TGCGCCAGCAGCCGACTGGGGATAATAACCTACAATGAGCAGTTCTTC. Translating it yields CASSRLGIITYNEQFF. V is TRBV4-1 and J is TRBJ2-1; D unresolved. Germline V gene sequence: CDR1 MGHRA, CDR2 YSYEKL. The CDR3 contains 16 residues. V lost 4 bases to trimming and J lost 2 bases, with 15 bases between them.

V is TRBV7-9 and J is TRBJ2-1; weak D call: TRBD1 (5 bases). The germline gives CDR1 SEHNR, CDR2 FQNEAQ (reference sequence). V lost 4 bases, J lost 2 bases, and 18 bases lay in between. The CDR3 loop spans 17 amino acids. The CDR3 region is CASSSTVQGGTYNEQFF. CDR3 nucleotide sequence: TGTGCCAGCAGCTCGACGGTCCAGGGTGGGACCTACAATGAGCAGTTCTTC.

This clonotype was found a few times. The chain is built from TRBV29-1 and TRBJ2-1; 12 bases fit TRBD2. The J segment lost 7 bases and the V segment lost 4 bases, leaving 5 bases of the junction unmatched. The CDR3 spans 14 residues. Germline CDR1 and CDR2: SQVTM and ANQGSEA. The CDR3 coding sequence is TGCAGCGTTGGCAAGCTAGCGGGAGGGAATGAGCAGTTCTTC. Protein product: CSVGKLAGGNEQFF.

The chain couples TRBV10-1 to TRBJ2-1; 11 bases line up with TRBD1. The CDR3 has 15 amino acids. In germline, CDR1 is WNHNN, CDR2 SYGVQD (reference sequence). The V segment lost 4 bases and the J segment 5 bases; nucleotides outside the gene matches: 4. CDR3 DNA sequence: TGCGCCAGCAGTGGGGGACAGGGGGTACACAATGAGCAGTTCTTC. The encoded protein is CASSGGQGVHNEQFF.

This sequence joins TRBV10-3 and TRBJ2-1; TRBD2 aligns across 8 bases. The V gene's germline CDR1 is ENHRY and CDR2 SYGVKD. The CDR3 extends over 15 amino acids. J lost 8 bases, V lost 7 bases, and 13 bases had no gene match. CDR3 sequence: CAITAAGEVFDEQFF. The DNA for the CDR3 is TGTGCCATCACGGCAGCGGGAGAGGTCTTCGATGAGCAGTTCTTC.